This TCR beta chain was documented in a study of Ad26.COV2.S vaccination and SARS-CoV-2 variants. Study context: Intramuscularly, Ad26.COV2.S was given either once or twice, 56 days apart.

The CDR3 has 11 residues. V lost 5 bases, J lost 10 bases, and 2 bases stayed unmatched. TCRdb keeps only in-frame clones here, not all; method: immunoSEQ multiplex PCR. The sample records about 370,000 clones, approximately 90% being singletons. As to treatment: some 20 received Ad26.COV2.S at low or high dose, single or two shots; 5 received placebo; per-sample allocation not given. Following the first vaccine or placebo injection, samples were taken on day 63. The material sequenced was peripheral blood, taken in a trial of Ad26.COV2.S vaccine versus placebo. The chain couples TRBV12-3 or TRBV12-4 to TRBJ2-1, with TRBD2 matching 7 bases. The receptor comes from a person between 18 and 65 years old who received the Ad26.COV2.S COVID-19 vaccine or a placebo. CDR3 sequence: CASSGLVEQFF. The CDR3 bases are TGTGCCAGCAGTGGACTAGTAGAGCAGTTCTTC.